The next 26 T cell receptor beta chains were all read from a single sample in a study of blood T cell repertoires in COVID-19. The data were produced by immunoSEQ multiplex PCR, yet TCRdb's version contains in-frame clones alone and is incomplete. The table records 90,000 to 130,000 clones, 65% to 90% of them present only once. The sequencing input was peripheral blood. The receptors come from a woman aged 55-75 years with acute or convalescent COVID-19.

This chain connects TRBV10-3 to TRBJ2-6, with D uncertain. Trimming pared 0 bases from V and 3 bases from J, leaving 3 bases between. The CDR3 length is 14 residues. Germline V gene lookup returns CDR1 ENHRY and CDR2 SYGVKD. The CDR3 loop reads CAISESSGANVLTF. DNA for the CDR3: TGTGCCATCAGTGAGTCGAGTGGGGCCAACGTCCTGACTTTC.

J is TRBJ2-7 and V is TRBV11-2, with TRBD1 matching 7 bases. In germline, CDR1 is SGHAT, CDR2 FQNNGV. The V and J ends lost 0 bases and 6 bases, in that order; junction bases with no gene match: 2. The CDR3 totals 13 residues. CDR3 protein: CASSLERTGEQYF. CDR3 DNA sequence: TGTGCCAGCAGCTTAGAACGGACAGGCGAGCAGTACTTC.

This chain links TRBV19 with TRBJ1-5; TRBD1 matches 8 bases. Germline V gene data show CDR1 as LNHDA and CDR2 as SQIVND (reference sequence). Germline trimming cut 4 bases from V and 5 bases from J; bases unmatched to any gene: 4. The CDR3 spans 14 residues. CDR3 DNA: TGTGCCAGTAGTAAGACAGGGGAGGATCAGCCCCAGCATTTT. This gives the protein CASSKTGEDQPQHF.

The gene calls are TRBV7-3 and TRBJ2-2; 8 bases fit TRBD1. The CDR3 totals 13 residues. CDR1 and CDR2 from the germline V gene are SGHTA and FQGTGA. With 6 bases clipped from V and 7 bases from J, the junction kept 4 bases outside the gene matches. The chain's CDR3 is CASRLTGVGELFF. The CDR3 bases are TGTGCCAGCAGGTTGACAGGGGTCGGGGAGCTGTTTTTT.

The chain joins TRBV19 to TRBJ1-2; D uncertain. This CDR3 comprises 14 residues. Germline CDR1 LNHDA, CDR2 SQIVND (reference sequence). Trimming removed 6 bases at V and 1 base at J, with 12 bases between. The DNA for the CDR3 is TGTGCCAGTAGAGTGTCAGGCGTTAACTATGGCTACACCTTC. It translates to CASRVSGVNYGYTF.

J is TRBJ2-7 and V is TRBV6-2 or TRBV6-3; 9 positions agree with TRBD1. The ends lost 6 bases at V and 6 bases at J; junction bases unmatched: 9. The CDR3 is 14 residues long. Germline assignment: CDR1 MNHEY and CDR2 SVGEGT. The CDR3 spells CASSPSGQGREQYF. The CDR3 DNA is TGTGCCAGCAGCCCCTCGGGACAGGGTCGCGAGCAGTACTTC.

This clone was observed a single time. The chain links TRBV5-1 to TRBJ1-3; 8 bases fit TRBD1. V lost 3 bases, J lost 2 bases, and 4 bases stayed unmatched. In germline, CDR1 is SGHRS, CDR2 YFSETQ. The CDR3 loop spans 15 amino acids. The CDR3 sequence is CASSSQGVTGNTIYF. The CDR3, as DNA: TGCGCCAGCAGCTCACAGGGGGTAACTGGAAACACCATATATTTT. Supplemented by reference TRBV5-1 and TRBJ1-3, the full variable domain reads KAGVTQTPRYLIKTRGQQVTLSCSPISGHRSVSWYQQTPGQGLQFLFEYFSETQRNKGNFPGRFSGRQFSNSRSEMNVSTLELGDSALYLCASSSQGVTGNTIYFGEGSWLTVV.

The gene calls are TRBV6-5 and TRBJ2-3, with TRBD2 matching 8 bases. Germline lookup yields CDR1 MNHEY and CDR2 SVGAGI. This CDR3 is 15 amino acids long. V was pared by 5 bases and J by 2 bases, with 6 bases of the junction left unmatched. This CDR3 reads CASSRGGGLTDTQYF. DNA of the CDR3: TGTGCCAGCAGTCGGGGCGGGGGGCTCACAGATACGCAGTATTTT.

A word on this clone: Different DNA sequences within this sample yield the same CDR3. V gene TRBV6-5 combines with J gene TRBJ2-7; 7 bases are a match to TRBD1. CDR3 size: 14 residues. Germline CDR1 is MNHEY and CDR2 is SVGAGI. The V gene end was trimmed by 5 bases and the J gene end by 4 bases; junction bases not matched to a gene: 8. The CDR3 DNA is TGTGCCAGCAGTCGACAGGGCGGTTCTTACGAGCAGTACTTC. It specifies CASSRQGGSYEQYF.

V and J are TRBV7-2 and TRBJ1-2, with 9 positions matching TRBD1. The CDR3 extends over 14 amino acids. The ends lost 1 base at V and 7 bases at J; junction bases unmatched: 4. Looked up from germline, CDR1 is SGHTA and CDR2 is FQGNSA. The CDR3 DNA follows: TGTGCCAGCAGCTTAGGAACAGGGGGCGCTGGCTACACCTTC. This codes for CASSLGTGGAGYTF.

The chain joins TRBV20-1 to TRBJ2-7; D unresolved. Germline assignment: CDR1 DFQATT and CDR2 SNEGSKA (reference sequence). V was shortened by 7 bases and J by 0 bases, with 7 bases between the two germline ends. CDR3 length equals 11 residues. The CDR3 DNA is TGCAGTGGAGAAAGCTCCTACGAGCAGTACTTC. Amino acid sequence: CSGESSYEQYF.

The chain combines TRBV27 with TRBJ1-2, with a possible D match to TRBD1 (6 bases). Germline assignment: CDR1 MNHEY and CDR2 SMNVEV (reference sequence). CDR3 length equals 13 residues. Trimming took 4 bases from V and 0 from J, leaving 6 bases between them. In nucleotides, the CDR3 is TGTGCCAGCAGTTGGACAGCTAACTATGGCTACACCTTC. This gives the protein CASSWTANYGYTF.

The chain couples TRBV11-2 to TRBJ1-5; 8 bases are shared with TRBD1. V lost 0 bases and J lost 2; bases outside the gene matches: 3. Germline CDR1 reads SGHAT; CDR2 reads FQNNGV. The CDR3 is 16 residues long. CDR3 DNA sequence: TGTGCCAGCAGCTTAGACCAGACAGGGGGCAATCAGCCCCAGCATTTT. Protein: CASSLDQTGGNQPQHF.

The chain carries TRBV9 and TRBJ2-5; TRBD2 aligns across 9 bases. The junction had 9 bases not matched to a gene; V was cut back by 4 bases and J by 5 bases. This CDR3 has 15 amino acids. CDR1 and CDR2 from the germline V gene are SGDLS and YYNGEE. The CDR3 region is CASSPLPSGGETQYF. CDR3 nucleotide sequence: TGTGCCAGCAGCCCCCTACCGAGCGGGGGGGAGACCCAGTACTTC.

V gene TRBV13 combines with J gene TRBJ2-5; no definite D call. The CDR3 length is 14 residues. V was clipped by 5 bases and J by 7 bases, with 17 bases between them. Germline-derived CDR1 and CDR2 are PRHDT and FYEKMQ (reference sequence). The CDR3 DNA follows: TGTGCCAGCAGCCGAGCCTCCGCGCCGAGGACCCAGTACTTC. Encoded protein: CASSRASAPRTQYF.

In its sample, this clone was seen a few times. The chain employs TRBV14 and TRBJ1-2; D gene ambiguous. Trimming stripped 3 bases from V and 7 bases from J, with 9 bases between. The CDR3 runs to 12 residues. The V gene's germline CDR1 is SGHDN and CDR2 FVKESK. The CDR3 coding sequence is TGTGCCAGCAGCCATTCTCTGGCTGGCTACACCTTC. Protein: CASSHSLAGYTF.

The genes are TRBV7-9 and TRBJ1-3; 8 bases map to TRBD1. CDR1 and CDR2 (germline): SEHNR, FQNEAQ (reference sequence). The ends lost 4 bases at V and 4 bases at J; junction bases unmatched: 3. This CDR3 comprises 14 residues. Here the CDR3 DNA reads TGTGCCAGCAGCTCGACAGGGGTCGGAAACACCATATATTTT. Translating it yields CASSSTGVGNTIYF.

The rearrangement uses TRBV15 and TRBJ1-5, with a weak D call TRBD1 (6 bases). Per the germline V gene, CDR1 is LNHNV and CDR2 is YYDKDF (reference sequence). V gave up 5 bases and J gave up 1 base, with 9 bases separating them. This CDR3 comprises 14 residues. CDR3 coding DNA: TGTGCCACCAGCTCAACAGGGAGCAATCAGCCCCAGCATTTT. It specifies CATSSTGSNQPQHF.

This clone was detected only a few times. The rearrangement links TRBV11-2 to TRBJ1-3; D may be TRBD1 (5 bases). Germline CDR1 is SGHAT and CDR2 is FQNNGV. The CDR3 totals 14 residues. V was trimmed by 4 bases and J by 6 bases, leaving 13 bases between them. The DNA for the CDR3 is TGTGCCAGCAGCTCCCTGGTCAGGGAAAACACCATATATTTT. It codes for CASSSLVRENTIYF. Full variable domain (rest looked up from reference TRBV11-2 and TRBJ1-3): EAGVAQSPRYKIIEKRQSVAFWCNPISGHATLYWYQQILGQGPKLLIQFQNNGVVDDSQLPKDRFSAERLKGVDSTLKIQPAKLEDSAVYLCASSSLVRENTIYFGEGSWLTVV.

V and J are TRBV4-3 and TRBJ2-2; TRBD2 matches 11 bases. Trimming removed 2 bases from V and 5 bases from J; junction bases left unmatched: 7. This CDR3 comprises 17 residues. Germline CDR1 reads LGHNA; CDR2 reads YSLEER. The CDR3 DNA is TGCGCCAGCAGCCAACCCGGACTAGCGGGTGTAACCGGGGAGCTGTTTTTT. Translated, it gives CASSQPGLAGVTGELFF.

The chain's CDR3 is CASTPISTGQGLCSNQPQHF. For the CDR3, the DNA is TGCGCCAGCACCCCCATAAGTACAGGACAGGGCTTATGTAGCAATCAGCCCCAGCATTTT. The V and J genes are TRBV5-1 and TRBJ1-5; 8 bases map to TRBD1. Germline V gene data show CDR1 as SGHRS and CDR2 as YFSETQ. V gave up 6 bases and J gave up 0 bases; unmatched junction bases: 20. CDR3 length: 20 residues.

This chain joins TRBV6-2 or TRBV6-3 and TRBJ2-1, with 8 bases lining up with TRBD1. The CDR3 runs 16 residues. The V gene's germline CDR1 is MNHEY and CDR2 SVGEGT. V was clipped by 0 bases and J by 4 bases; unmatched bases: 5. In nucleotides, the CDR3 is TGTGCCAGCAGTTACTCAGCCGGGACAGGTTACAATGAGCAGTTCTTC. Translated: CASSYSAGTGYNEQFF.

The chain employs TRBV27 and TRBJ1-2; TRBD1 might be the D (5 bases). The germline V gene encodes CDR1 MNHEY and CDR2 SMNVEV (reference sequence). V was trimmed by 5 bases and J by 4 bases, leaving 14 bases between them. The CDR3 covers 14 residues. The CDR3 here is CASSRAGAPYGYTF. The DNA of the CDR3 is TGTGCCAGCAGTCGCGCTGGGGCCCCCTATGGCTACACCTTC.

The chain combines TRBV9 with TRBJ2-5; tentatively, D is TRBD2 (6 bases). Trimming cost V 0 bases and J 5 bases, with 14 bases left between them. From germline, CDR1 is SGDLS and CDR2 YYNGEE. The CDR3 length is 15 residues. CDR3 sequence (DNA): TGTGCCAGCAGCGTAGGCTCCAGGAGGGGTGAGACCCAGTACTTC. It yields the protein CASSVGSRRGETQYF. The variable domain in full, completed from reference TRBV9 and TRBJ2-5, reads DSGVTQTPKHLITATGQRVTLRCSPRSGDLSVYWYQQSLDQGLQFLIQYYNGEERAKGNILERFSAQQFPDLHSELNLSSLELGDSALYFCASSVGSRRGETQYFGPGTRLLVL.

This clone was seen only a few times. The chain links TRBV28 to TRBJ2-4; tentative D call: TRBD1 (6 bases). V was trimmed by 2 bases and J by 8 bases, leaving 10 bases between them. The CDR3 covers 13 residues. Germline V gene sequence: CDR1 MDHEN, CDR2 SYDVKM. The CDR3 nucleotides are TGTGCCAGCAGTTTAACAGGGAGTTACATTCAGTACTTC. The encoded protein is CASSLTGSYIQYF.

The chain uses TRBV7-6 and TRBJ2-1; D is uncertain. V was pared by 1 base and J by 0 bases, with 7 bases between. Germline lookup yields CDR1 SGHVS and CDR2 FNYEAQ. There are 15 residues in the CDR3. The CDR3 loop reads CASSLGVSSYNEQFF. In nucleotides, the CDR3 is TGTGCCAGCAGCTTAGGTGTGAGCTCCTACAATGAGCAGTTCTTC. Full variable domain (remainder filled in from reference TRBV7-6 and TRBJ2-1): GAGVSQSPRYKVTKRGQDVALRCDPISGHVSLYWYRQALGQGPEFLTYFNYEAQQDKSGLPNDRFSAERPEGSISTLTIQRTEQRDSAMYRCASSLGVSSYNEQFFGPGTRLTVL.